Sequencing of this TCR beta chain was carried out in a study of OX40 agonist ivuxolimab in advanced cancers. Findings of the study overall: Clonal expansion in partial responders at 0.1-3.0 mg/kg ranked among the lowest. Researchers did not establish what antigens the expanded peripheral T cells target.

Sequencing used immunoSEQ multiplex PCR; TCRdb keeps in-frame clones, though not all of them. There are about 100,000 clones in the sample; roughly 90% occur only once, and 1% to 1.5% lies in the top ten. Germline CDR1 and CDR2: SEHNR and FQNEAQ (reference sequence). Between the trimmed V and J ends, which lost 0 bases and 2 bases, there was a span of 8 bases. This CDR3 is built from 15 residues. As for this clone: Its antigen remains unknown.

The V call is TRBV7-9, the J call TRBJ2-1; D may be TRBD2 (5 bases). The sequencing used CD4+ or CD8+ T cells sorted from blood, collected in a trial of the OX40 agonist ivuxolimab. This TCR was sampled from an adult with an advanced solid tumor such as melanoma, head and neck, liver or kidney cancer. The CDR3 loop is CASSLAGAAYNEQFF. The CDR3, as DNA: TGTGCCAGCAGCTTAGCGGGAGCCGCCTACAATGAGCAGTTCTTC.